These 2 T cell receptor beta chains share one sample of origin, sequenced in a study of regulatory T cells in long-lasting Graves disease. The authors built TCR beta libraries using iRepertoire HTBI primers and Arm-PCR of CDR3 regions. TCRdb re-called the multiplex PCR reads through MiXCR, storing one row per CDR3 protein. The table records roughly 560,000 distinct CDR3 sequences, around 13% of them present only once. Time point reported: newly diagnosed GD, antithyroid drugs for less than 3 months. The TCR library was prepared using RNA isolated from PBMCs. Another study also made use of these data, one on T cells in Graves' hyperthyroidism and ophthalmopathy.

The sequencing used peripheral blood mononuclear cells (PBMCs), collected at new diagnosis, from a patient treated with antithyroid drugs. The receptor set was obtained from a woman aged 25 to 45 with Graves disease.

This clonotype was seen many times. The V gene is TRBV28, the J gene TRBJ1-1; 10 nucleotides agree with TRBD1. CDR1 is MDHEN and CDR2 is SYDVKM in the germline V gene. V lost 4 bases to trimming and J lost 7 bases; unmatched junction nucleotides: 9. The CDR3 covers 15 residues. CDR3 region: CASSSPTGGLSEAFF. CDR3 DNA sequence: TGTGCCAGCAGTTCCCCGACAGGGGGCTTAAGTGAAGCTTTCTTT.

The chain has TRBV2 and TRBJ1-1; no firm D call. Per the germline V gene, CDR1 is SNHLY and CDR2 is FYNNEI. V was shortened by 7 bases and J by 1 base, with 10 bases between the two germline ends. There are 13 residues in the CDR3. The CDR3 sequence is CASTRWENTEAFF. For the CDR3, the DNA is TGTGCCAGCACCAGATGGGAGAACACTGAAGCTTTCTTT.